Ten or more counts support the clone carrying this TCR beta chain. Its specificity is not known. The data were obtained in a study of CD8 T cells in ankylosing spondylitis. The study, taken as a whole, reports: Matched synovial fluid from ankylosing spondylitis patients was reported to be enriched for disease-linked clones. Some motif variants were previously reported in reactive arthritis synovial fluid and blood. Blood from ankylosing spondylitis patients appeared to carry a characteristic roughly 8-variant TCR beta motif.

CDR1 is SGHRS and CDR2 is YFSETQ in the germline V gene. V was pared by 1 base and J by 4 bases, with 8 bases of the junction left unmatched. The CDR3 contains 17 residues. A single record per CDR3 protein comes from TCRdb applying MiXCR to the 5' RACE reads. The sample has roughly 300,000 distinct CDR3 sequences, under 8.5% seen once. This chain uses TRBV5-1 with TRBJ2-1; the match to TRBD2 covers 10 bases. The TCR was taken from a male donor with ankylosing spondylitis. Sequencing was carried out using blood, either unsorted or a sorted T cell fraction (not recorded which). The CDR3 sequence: CASSLRGSGRGYNEQFF. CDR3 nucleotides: TGCGCCAGCAGCTTGCGTGGAAGCGGGAGGGGGTACAATGAGCAGTTCTTC.